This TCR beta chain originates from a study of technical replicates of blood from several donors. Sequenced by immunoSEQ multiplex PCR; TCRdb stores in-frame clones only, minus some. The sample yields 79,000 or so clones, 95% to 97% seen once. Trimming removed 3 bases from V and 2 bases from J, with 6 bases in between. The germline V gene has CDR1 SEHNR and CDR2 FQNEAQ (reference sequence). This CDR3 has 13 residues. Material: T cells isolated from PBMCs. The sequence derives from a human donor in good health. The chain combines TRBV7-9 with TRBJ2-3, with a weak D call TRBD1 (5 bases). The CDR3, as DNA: TGTGCCAGCAGCTTCGGACACACAGATACGCAGTATTTT. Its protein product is CASSFGHTDTQYF. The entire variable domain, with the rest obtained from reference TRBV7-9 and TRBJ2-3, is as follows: DTGVSQNPRHKITKRGQNVTFRCDPISEHNRLYWYRQTLGQGPEFLTYFQNEAQLEKSRLLSDRFSAERPKGSFSTLEIQRTEQGDSAMYLCASSFGHTDTQYFGPGTRLTVL.